The 17 T cell receptor beta chains below come from one sample, sequenced in a study of vaccination effects on CD4 cells after COVID-19. Profiling relied on immunoSEQ multiplex PCR, and the TCRdb table lists in-frame clones only, not all of them. The top ten clones hold about 37% of a sample with 20,000 to 25,000 clones, about 80% of them seen once. Antigen-specific CD4+ T cells were expanded with viral peptide pools in the ViraFEST assay before sequencing. A roughly ten-day culture period preceded the isolation of CD4+ T cells. PCR showed that the person got SARS-CoV-2 infection at some point between March and December 2020. No cognate antigen is known for these TCRs. The sequenced sample was CD4+ T cells from PBMCs cultured with a peptide pool, obtained before COVID-19 vaccination. The receptors come from a human donor who had a prior SARS-CoV-2 infection.

The V call is TRBV5-1, the J call TRBJ1-4; 7 bases match TRBD1. V shed 4 bases and J 8 bases; nucleotides not matched to a gene: 11. CDR1 and CDR2 (germline): SGHRS, YFSETQ. The CDR3 is 15 amino acids. The CDR3 bases are TGCGCCAGCAGCCCACGGGACAGAGGGGACGAAAAACTGTTTTTT. Its protein product is CASSPRDRGDEKLFF.

The chain carries TRBV6-6 and TRBJ1-5; D unclear. The CDR3 extends over 14 amino acids. Germline CDR1 is MNHNY and CDR2 is SVGAGI (reference sequence). V lost 0 bases to trimming and J lost 6 bases, with 9 bases between them. The CDR3 sequence: CASSYSGEGQPQHF. CDR3 DNA: TGTGCCAGCAGTTACTCTGGGGAAGGTCAGCCCCAGCATTTT.

The rearrangement joins TRBV11-3 to TRBJ2-1; D may be TRBD1 (8 bases). The CDR3 consists of 16 residues. The V end was cut by 2 bases, the J end by 2 bases, with 13 bases between. CDR1 is SGHNT and CDR2 is YENEEA in the germline V gene. Here the CDR3 DNA reads TGTGCCAGCAGCTTATACAGGGGGGGACCCTACAATGAGCAGTTCTTC. This codes for CASSLYRGGPYNEQFF.

This clone was counted a single time. The chain uses TRBV6-1 and TRBJ2-7; D gene ambiguous. V dropped 2 bases and J dropped 3 bases, with 5 bases sitting between them. The germline CDR1 and CDR2 sequences are MNHNS and SASEGT. This CDR3 is 12 amino acids long. CDR3 bases: TGTGCCAGCAGTGAAAATATCTACGAGCAGTACTTC. This gives the protein CASSENIYEQYF.

The gene calls are TRBV9 and TRBJ2-2, with 9 bases fitting TRBD2. The CDR3 length is 18 residues. V was pared by 3 bases and J by 4 bases, with 13 bases of the junction left unmatched. Per the germline V gene, CDR1 is SGDLS and CDR2 is YYNGEE. This chain's CDR3 is CASSARSKLAGITGELFF. The CDR3 coding sequence is TGTGCCAGCAGCGCTAGATCGAAGCTAGCGGGAATCACCGGGGAGCTGTTTTTT.

The CDR3: CASSPGGLGRGGNEQFF. The CDR3 nucleotides read TGTGCCAGCAGCCCCGGGGGCTTGGGCAGGGGGGGGAATGAGCAGTTCTTC. The chain employs TRBV6-2 or TRBV6-3 and TRBJ2-1; D is possibly TRBD1 or TRBD2 (7 bases each). The CDR3 sequence is 17 residues long. V dropped 6 bases and J dropped 7 bases, with 25 bases sitting between them. CDR1 and CDR2 from the germline V gene are MNHEY and SVGEGT.

This clone is labeled as large. The chain employs TRBV12-1 and TRBJ2-1. TRBV12-1 is noted as a pseudogene. The CDR3 consists of 14 residues. The CDR3 DNA follows: TGTGCCAGCAGCTTTGCTGGGCGCATCCCCGCGGAGTTCTTC. Its protein is CASSFAGRIPAEFF.

The J gene is TRBJ2-7, the V gene TRBV7-3; the D gene could be TRBD1 or TRBD2 (6 bases each). The germline V gene has CDR1 SGHTA and CDR2 FQGTGA. CDR3 length: 13 residues. V dropped 10 bases and J dropped 2 bases, with 15 bases sitting between them. The chain's CDR3 is CATSDRDTYEQYF. CDR3 nucleotides: TGTGCCACTAGCGACCGGGACACCTACGAGCAGTACTTC.

The CDR3 nucleotides are TGTGCCACCAGCAGAGATGGGGGGTATGACTATGGCTACACCTTC. Its translation is CATSRDGGYDYGYTF. The V call is TRBV15, the J call TRBJ1-2, with D maybe TRBD1 (5 bases). The length of the CDR3 is 15 residues. Germline-derived CDR1 and CDR2 are LNHNV and YYDKDF (reference sequence). V dropped 0 bases and J dropped 3 bases, with 11 bases sitting between them.

The J gene is TRBJ2-3, the V gene TRBV7-2; perhaps TRBD2 as D (6 bases). This CDR3 has 14 residues. Germline values: CDR1 SGHTA, CDR2 FQGNSA. V lost 3 bases and J 0 bases, leaving 7 bases between the germline ends. CDR3 sequence (DNA): TGTGCCAGCAGCTTGGACTATAGCACAGATACGCAGTATTTT. Its translation: CASSLDYSTDTQYF.

This clone turned up a few times. The chain recombines TRBV18 with TRBJ2-7; 7 bases align to TRBD1. CDR1 and CDR2 (germline): KGHSH, LQKENI. This CDR3 region has 13 residues. V lost 6 bases and J lost 3; bases outside the gene matches: 5. The CDR3 loop reads CASSRDSFYEQYF. The CDR3, as DNA: TGTGCCAGCTCCCGGGACAGCTTCTACGAGCAGTACTTC.

The chain couples TRBV4-1 to TRBJ2-2; 13 bases map to TRBD2. The CDR3 extends over 19 amino acids. Germline lookup yields CDR1 MGHRA and CDR2 YSYEKL. Trimming took 0 bases from V and 3 from J; bases not matched to a gene: 7. The CDR3 sequence is CASSQERLAGGKHTGELFF. Here the CDR3 DNA reads TGCGCCAGCAGCCAAGAACGACTAGCGGGGGGTAAACACACCGGGGAGCTGTTTTTT.

The gene calls are TRBV19 and TRBJ2-1, with TRBD2 as a possible D gene (7 bases). V lost 7 bases and J lost 2, with 21 bases in between. The length of the CDR3 is 17 residues. Germline CDR1 reads LNHDA; CDR2 reads SQIVND (reference sequence). The CDR3 sequence: CASIRGAGDSAYNEQFF. CDR3 DNA: TGTGCCAGTATACGGGGGGCGGGGGACTCAGCCTACAATGAGCAGTTCTTC. Complete variable domain (other parts from reference TRBV19 and TRBJ2-1): DGGITQSPKYLFRKEGQNVTLSCEQNLNHDAMYWYRQDPGQGLRLIYYSQIVNDFQKGDIAEGYSVSREKKESFPLTVTSAQKNPTAFYLCASIRGAGDSAYNEQFFGPGTRLTVL.

The rearrangement uses TRBV2 and TRBJ1-5, with 11 bases matching TRBD1. Germline V gene lookup returns CDR1 SNHLY and CDR2 FYNNEI. The V gene end was trimmed by 5 bases and the J gene end by 0 bases; junction bases not matched to a gene: 6. The CDR3 covers 17 residues. In DNA form, the CDR3 reads TGTGCCAGCAGTTCGGGACAGGGGGATCATAGCAATCAGCCCCAGCATTTT. Its translation is CASSSGQGDHSNQPQHF.

CDR3 DNA sequence: TGTGCCAGCAGCCAAGGTGACAGATCATCCTATGGCTACACCTTC. Its translation: CASSQGDRSSYGYTF. The chain uses TRBV3-1 (or the pseudogene TRBV3-2) and TRBJ1-2; tentative D call: TRBD1 (5 bases). V dropped 1 base and J dropped 4 bases, with 13 bases sitting between them. CDR3 length: 15 amino acids. Germline V gene data show CDR1 as LGHDT and CDR2 as YNNKEL (reference sequence).

This clone has only a few counts. The J gene is TRBJ2-5, the V gene TRBV4-2; D ambiguous. CDR1 and CDR2 (germline): LGHNA, YNFKEQ. Trimming shortened V by 2 bases and J by 5 bases, and 12 bases separated the two germline ends. This CDR3 is built from 14 residues. CDR3 in amino acids: CASSQYQLGETQYF. Written as DNA, the CDR3 is TGTGCCAGCAGCCAATACCAGCTTGGGGAGACCCAGTACTTC.

V usage is TRBV11-3 and J usage is TRBJ2-1; tentatively, D is TRBD2 (5 bases). The CDR3 extends over 15 amino acids. Germline-derived CDR1 and CDR2 are SGHNT and YENEEA. V lost 5 bases and J lost 4, with 15 bases in between. CDR3 residues: CASSPRTDTYNEQFF. In DNA, the CDR3 is TGTGCCAGCAGCCCCCGGACTGACACGTACAATGAGCAGTTCTTC.